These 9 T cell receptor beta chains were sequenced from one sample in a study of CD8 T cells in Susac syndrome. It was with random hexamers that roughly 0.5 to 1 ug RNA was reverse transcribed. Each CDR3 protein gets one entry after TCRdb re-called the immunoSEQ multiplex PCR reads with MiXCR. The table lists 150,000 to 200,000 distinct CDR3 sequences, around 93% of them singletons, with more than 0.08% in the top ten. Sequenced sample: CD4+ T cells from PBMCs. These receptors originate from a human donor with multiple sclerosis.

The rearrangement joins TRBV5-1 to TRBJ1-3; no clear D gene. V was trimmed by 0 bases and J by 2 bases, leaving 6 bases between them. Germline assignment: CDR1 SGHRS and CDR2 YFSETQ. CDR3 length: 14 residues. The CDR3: CASSLGAAGNTIYF. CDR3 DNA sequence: TGCGCCAGCAGCTTGGGAGCTGCTGGAAACACCATATATTTT.

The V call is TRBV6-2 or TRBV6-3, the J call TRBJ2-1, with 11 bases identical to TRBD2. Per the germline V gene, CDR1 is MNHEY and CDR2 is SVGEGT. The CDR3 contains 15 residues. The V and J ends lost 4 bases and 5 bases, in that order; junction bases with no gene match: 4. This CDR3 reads CASSSGGLADNEQFF. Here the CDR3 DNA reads TGTGCCAGCAGTTCAGGGGGACTAGCGGACAATGAGCAGTTCTTC.

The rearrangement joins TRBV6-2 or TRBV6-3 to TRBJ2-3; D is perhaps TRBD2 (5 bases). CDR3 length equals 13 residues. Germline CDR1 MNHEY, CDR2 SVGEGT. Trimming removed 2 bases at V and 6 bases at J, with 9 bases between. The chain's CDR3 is CASSYRRWDTQYF. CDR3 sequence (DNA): TGTGCCAGCAGTTACAGGAGGTGGGATACGCAGTATTTT.

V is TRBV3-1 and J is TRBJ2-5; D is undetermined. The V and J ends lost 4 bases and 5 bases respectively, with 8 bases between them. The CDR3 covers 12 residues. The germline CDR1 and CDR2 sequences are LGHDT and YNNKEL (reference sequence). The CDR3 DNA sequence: TGTGCCAGCAGCCTGCACGGGGAGACCCAGTACTTC. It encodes CASSLHGETQYF.

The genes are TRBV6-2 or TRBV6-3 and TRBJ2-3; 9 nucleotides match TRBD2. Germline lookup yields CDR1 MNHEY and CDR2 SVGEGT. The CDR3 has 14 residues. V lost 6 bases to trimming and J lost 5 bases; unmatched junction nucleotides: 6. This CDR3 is CASRRTSAKDTQYF. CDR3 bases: TGTGCCAGCAGGCGGACTAGCGCGAAAGATACGCAGTATTTT.

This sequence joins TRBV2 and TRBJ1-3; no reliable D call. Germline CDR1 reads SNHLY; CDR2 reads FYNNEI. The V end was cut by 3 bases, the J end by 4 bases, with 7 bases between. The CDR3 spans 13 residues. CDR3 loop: CASSDGRGNTIYF. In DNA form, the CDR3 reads TGTGCCAGCAGTGACGGTAGAGGAAACACCATATATTTT.

The CDR3 coding sequence is TGTGCCAGCAGCCAGGAACTAGCGGGGGGGGCAGATACGCAGTATTTT. Translated: CASSQELAGGADTQYF. The chain carries TRBV4-2 and TRBJ2-3; 13 bases map to TRBD2. CDR1 is LGHNA, CDR2 YNFKEQ, per germline. With 3 bases clipped from V and 4 bases from J, the junction kept 4 bases outside the gene matches. The CDR3 extends over 16 amino acids.

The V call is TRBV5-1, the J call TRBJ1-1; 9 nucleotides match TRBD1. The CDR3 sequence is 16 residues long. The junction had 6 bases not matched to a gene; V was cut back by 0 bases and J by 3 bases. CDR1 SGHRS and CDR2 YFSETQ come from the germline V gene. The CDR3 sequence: CASSLAGTGSDTEAFF. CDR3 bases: TGCGCCAGCAGCTTGGCGGGGACAGGGAGCGACACTGAAGCTTTCTTT.

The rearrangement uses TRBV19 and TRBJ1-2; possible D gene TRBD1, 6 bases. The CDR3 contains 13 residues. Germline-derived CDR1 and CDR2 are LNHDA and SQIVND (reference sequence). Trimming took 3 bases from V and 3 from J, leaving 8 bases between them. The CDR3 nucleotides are TGTGCCAGTAGTATGGGGGCGGACTATGGCTACACCTTC. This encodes CASSMGADYGYTF.